This T cell receptor (beta chain) came from a study of blood T cell repertoires in COVID-19. At the level of the study: Acute-phase and convalescent COVID-19 samples originated in the United States, Italy and Spain.

Per the authors' pipeline: Amplification of reference gene primers provided the estimated nucleated cell counts. Clones were read by immunoSEQ multiplex PCR, and TCRdb kept only the in-frame ones, dropping some. V and J calls plus clone size are reproduced from that table; the DNA served to infer D and trimming. Of fewer than 250,000 clones in the sample, around 82% were seen once. V trimming: 3 bases; J trimming: 0 bases; junction bases outside the gene matches: 1. Germline V gene data show CDR1 as SGHTA and CDR2 as FQGNSA. The CDR3 sequence is 15 residues long. The sample consisted of peripheral blood. The receptor was derived from a woman between 45 and 60 years old with acute or convalescent COVID-19. The chain links TRBV7-2 to TRBJ2-1, with TRBD1 matching 8 bases. The CDR3 nucleotides read TGTGCCAGCAGCTTCGACAGGGGCTCCTACAATGAGCAGTTCTTC. This translates into CASSFDRGSYNEQFF.